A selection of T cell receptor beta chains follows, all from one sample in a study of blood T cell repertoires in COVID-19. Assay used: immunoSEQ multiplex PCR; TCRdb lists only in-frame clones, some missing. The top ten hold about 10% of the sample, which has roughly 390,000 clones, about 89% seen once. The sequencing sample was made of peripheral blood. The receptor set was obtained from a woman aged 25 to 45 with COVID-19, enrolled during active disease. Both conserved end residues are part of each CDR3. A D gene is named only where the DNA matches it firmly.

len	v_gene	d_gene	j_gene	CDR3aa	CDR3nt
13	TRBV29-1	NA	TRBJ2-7	CSVEDSGYYEQYF	TGCAGCGTTGAAGATTCGGGGTACTACGAGCAGTACTTC
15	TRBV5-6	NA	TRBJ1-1	CASSFPTGANTEAFF	TGTGCCAGCAGCTTCCCGACAGGAGCGAACACTGAAGCTTTCTTT
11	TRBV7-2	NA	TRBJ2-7	CASSLQYEQYF	TGTGCCAGCAGCTTACAATACGAGCAGTACTTC
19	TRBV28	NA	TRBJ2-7	CASSFIEGQAEELGYEQYF	TGTGCCAGCAGTTTTATTGAGGGTCAAGCGGAAGAACTCGGGTACGAGCAGTACTTC
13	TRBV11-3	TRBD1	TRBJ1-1	CASSSTRTGEAFF	TGTGCCAGCAGCTCTACTAGGACAGGAGAAGCTTTCTTT
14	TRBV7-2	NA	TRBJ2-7	CASSSRTLSYEQYF	TGTGCCAGCAGCTCAAGGACACTTTCCTACGAGCAGTACTTC
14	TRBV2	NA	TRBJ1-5	CASSSGTNTQPQHF	TGTGCCAGCAGTTCAGGGACAAACACACAGCCCCAGCATTTT
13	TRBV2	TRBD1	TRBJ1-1	CASRRDRVTEAFF	TGTGCCAGCAGGAGGGACAGGGTGACTGAAGCTTTCTTT
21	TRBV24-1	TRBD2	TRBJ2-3	CATSDFGQGTSGRAPTDTQYF	TGTGCCACCAGTGATTTTGGCCAAGGGACTAGCGGGAGGGCCCCCACAGATACGCAGTATTTT
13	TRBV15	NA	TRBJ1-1	CATSRGGLPEAFF	TGTGCCACCAGCAGAGGAGGTTTACCTGAAGCTTTCTTT
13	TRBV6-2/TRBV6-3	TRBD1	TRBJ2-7	CASSGTDDYEQYF	TGTGCCAGCAGTGGGACAGACGACTACGAGCAGTACTTC
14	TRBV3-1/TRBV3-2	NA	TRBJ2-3	CASSQDSRRDTQYF	TGTGCCAGCAGCCAAGATAGTCGGAGAGATACGCAGTATTTT
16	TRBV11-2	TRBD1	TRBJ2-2	CASSPRTGPNTGELFF	TGTGCCAGCAGCCCCCGGACAGGGCCGAACACCGGGGAGCTGTTTTTT